A single T cell receptor (beta chain) is shown here with its context. Its antigen remains unknown. This entry comes from a study of cytomegalovirus exposure and HLA in healthy donors. General study points: Reports credit the classifier with highly specific, highly sensitive diagnosis of cytomegalovirus status. The study recorded over 150 TCR beta chains that were cytomegalovirus-associated. That first-cohort TCR clusters tended to co-occur in the roughly 130 validation repertoires was found in a later analysis. Most TCR sequences were seen very rarely across donors, but some public TCRs occurred in many.

The method was immunoSEQ multiplex PCR; TCRdb's version includes in-frame clones alone and lacks a portion of them. The data show about 150,000 clones, with approximately 86% seen just once and 20% to 25% held by the top ten. The clonotype comes from a man between 18 and 35 years old in good health and CMV-seropositive. Sample: PBMCs.

CDR3: CASSPRRELTDTQYF. The CDR3 DNA is TGCGCCAGCAGCCCACGACGGGAGCTCACAGATACGCAGTATTTT. This rearrangement joins TRBV4-1 to TRBJ2-3, with D maybe TRBD2 (6 bases). CDR1 MGHRA and CDR2 YSYEKL come from the germline V gene. Trimming took 4 bases from V and 2 from J, leaving 13 bases between them. This CDR3 comprises 15 residues.